The TCR beta chain described here comes from a study of read filtering for tumor transcriptome and immune sequencing. About the research overall: Mean patient age was approximately 66 years, range about 40 to 85; 17 male, 14 female. Findings and caveats of the study: Compared with RNA-seq, IR-seq gave much higher clonotype depth and reliability. This fraction held mixed bone marrow immune cells after CD138-negative sorting.

The CDR3 has 14 amino acids. Trimming at V came to 4 bases and at J to 5 bases, leaving 4 bases not matched to a gene. CDR1 and CDR2 (germline): SGHTA, FQGNSA. This library used approximately 390 ng RNA and molecular barcoded adaptors spanning alpha/delta and beta/gamma chains. Each CDR3 protein gets one entry after TCRdb re-called the reads with MiXCR. The data contain 62,000 or so distinct CDR3 sequences, roughly 19% of them singletons. Sampling of bone marrow took place during active disease in every patient. This clonotype was counted between two and nine times. Its antigen is currently unknown. Material for sequencing was a population of CD138-negative cells sorted from bone marrow. The receptor was isolated from a donor at least 40 years old with multiple myeloma. The chain combines TRBV7-2 with TRBJ2-2, with 7 positions matching TRBD1. CDR3 residues: CASSSYRGTGELFF. The CDR3 DNA follows: TGTGCCAGCAGCTCGTACAGGGGAACCGGGGAGCTGTTTTTT.